Below, 31 T cell receptor beta chains from the same sample are listed, as sequenced in a study of T-cell reconstitution after alpha-beta-depleted transplantation in children. Preparation of the TCRbeta library involved a method that used unique molecular identifiers. MiXCR, applied by TCRdb to the PCR reads, yields one record per CDR3 protein. The sample holds fewer than 700,000 distinct CDR3 sequences, under 30% seen once. This sample comprised PBMCs, mostly from graft donor cells, obtained 360 days after TCRalphabeta/CD19-depleted stem cell transplant. Receptor source: a boy in the first two years of life who had a stem cell transplant for acute myeloid leukemia, so the T cells may come from the graft donor.

There are many counts of this clonotype. This sequence joins TRBV5-1 and TRBJ1-1, with a weak D call TRBD1 (5 bases). Germline CDR1 reads SGHRS; CDR2 reads YFSETQ. V dropped 6 bases and J dropped 2 bases, with 17 bases sitting between them. The CDR3 length is 15 residues. The CDR3 nucleotides read TGCGCCAGCAACCGGGACGGTCCTTTCAACACTGAAGCTTTCTTT. It translates to CASNRDGPFNTEAFF.

This clonotype showed up just a few times. The CDR3 is CSVDPTGKPEAFF. The CDR3 DNA follows: TGCAGCGTTGACCCTACAGGGAAGCCTGAAGCTTTCTTT. This chain joins TRBV29-1 and TRBJ1-1; weak D call: TRBD1 (6 bases). Deletions cut 3 bases from V and 6 bases from J, with 14 bases between. The CDR3 covers 13 residues. Germline lookup yields CDR1 SQVTM and CDR2 ANQGSEA.

The V gene is TRBV12-3 or TRBV12-4, the J gene TRBJ1-1; D possibly corresponds to TRBD1 (5 bases). This CDR3 is built from 16 residues. V lost 2 bases and J lost 1, with 14 bases in between. CDR3: CASSLPAGRSNTEAFF. The CDR3 DNA follows: TGTGCCAGCAGTTTACCGGCAGGGAGATCGAACACTGAAGCTTTCTTT.

This clonotype was picked up many times. Sequence at one end of the junction differs from germline and may be a read error. The chain's CDR3 is CASSLAAENIQYF. CDR3 bases: TGCGCCAGCAGCTTGGCAGCCGAAAACATTCAGTACTTC. The chain has TRBV5-1 and TRBJ2-4, with D hard to call. The CDR3 covers 13 residues. Germline assignment: CDR1 SGHRS and CDR2 YFSETQ.

This clonotype appeared many times. This chain links TRBV15 with TRBJ2-5; 8 bases agree with TRBD2. With V trimmed by 3 bases and J by 1 base, 7 bases remained unmatched. This CDR3 contains 16 residues. The V gene's germline CDR1 is LNHNV and CDR2 YYDKDF (reference sequence). CDR3 residues: CATSRGSSGGQETQYF. The CDR3 DNA is TGTGCCACCAGCAGGGGTTCAAGCGGGGGCCAAGAGACCCAGTACTTC. Drawing the rest from reference TRBV15 and TRBJ2-5, the complete variable domain is DAMVIQNPRYQVTQFGKPVTLSCSQTLNHNVMYWYQQKSSQAPKLLFHYYDKDFNNEADTPDNFQSRRPNTSFCFLDIRSPGLGDTAMYLCATSRGSSGGQETQYFGPGTRLLVL.

This clonotype has just a few counts. The V and J genes are TRBV11-2 and TRBJ2-3, with 7 bases matching TRBD2. Germline-derived CDR1 and CDR2 are SGHAT and FQNNGV. This CDR3 has 14 amino acids. V lost 3 bases to trimming and J lost 2 bases; unmatched junction nucleotides: 2. CDR3 region: CASSFGGITDTQYF. The CDR3 DNA sequence: TGTGCCAGCAGCTTCGGGGGGATCACAGATACGCAGTATTTT.

The rearrangement links TRBV29-1 to TRBJ1-2; D not resolved. In germline, CDR1 is SQVTM, CDR2 ANQGSEA. The ends were cut back, 0 bases at V and 7 bases at J, with 6 bases in the middle. The CDR3 runs 11 residues. CDR3 sequence (DNA): TGCAGCGTTGAAGATCTTGGTGGCTACACCTTC. This gives the protein CSVEDLGGYTF.

Only a few counts were recorded for this clonotype. V is TRBV3-1 and J is TRBJ2-3; 10 nucleotides align to TRBD1. Germline CDR1 reads LGHDT; CDR2 reads YNNKEL (reference sequence). V gave up 2 bases and J gave up 3 bases; unmatched junction bases: 5. The CDR3 is made up of 16 amino acids. DNA of the CDR3: TGTGCCAGCAGCCAAACCCCGGACAGGGGGACAGATACGCAGTATTTT. Translating gives CASSQTPDRGTDTQYF.

This chain links TRBV30 with TRBJ2-1; 7 bases are shared with TRBD1. Per the germline V gene, CDR1 is GTSNPN and CDR2 is SVGIG (reference sequence). The CDR3 runs to 14 residues. Trimming at V came to 7 bases and at J to 1 base, leaving 7 bases not matched to a gene. The CDR3 is CASGDRASYNEQFF. The DNA of the CDR3 is TGTGCCTCGGGCGACAGGGCGTCCTACAATGAGCAGTTCTTC.

This clonotype was counted between two and nine times. The rearrangement joins TRBV7-9 to TRBJ1-2; 7 bases map to TRBD1. Per germline, CDR1 SEHNR and CDR2 FQNEAQ (reference sequence). The CDR3 is made up of 14 amino acids. J gave up 8 bases and V 2 bases, and 8 bases lay outside the gene matches. The CDR3 coding sequence is TGTGCCAGCAGCTTATTCCGACAGGGCGAGGGCTACACCTTC. Its protein product is CASSLFRQGEGYTF.

This clonotype was observed a few times. The CDR3 DNA reads TGCGCCAGCAGCCAAGAGGGACAGGGGTCGTTCACAGATACGCAGTATTTT. It specifies CASSQEGQGSFTDTQYF. J is TRBJ2-3 and V is TRBV4-1; 10 bases line up with TRBD1. The V and J ends lost 0 bases and 2 bases, in that order; junction bases with no gene match: 5. The CDR3 is 17 residues long. Per germline, CDR1 MGHRA and CDR2 YSYEKL.

This clonotype has just a few counts. The chain recombines TRBV20-1 with TRBJ2-5; 8 bases fit TRBD2. There are 16 residues in the CDR3. The trim removed 2 bases at V and 4 bases at J, leaving 12 bases unmatched. Germline CDR1 is DFQATT and CDR2 is SNEGSKA (reference sequence). Written as DNA, the CDR3 is TGCAGTGCTAGACCCCCGAGCGGGGGACTTGGAGAGACCCAGTACTTC. Translating it yields CSARPPSGGLGETQYF.

This clonotype was recorded at least ten times. The chain has TRBV29-1 and TRBJ2-5; D ambiguous. The CDR3 length is 14 residues. Germline V gene sequence: CDR1 SQVTM, CDR2 ANQGSEA. Between the trimmed V and J ends, which lost 4 bases and 1 base, there was a span of 13 bases. The CDR3 region has the DNA TGCAGCGTTGGACCGCTATTGTTCCAAGAGACCCAGTACTTC. Translation gives CSVGPLLFQETQYF.

This clonotype was seen a few times. The chain has TRBV29-1 and TRBJ2-2, with D possibly matching TRBD2 (5 bases). V lost 5 bases and J 3 bases, leaving 7 bases between the germline ends. Germline lookup yields CDR1 SQVTM and CDR2 ANQGSEA. The CDR3 runs 12 residues. The CDR3 here is CSVPDYTGELFF. The CDR3 nucleotides read TGCAGCGTTCCGGACTACACCGGGGAGCTGTTTTTT.

The J gene is TRBJ2-1, the V gene TRBV10-3, with unresolved D. CDR1 and CDR2 from the germline V gene are ENHRY and SYGVKD. Trimming left V 5 bases short and J 0 bases short, with 14 bases between. CDR3 size: 16 residues. CDR3 bases: TGTGCCATCAGTTTCCCGTCAATTAGCTCCTACAATGAGCAGTTCTTC. Translation: CAISFPSISSYNEQFF.

This clonotype has more than one count but fewer than ten. The chain couples TRBV5-6 to TRBJ2-7; D is unclear. Germline CDR1 is SGHDT and CDR2 is YYEEEE. The CDR3 spans 12 residues. The ends were cut back, 7 bases at V and 6 bases at J, with 14 bases in the middle. DNA of the CDR3: TGTGCCAGCCCCGTAGGGTGGGGCGAGCAGTACGTC. Translation: CASPVGWGEQYV.

This clonotype was counted at least ten times. The chain combines TRBV20-1 with TRBJ1-5; D possibly corresponds to TRBD1 (6 bases). Germline CDR1 reads DFQATT; CDR2 reads SNEGSKA (reference sequence). The CDR3 spans 14 residues. Trimming cost V 1 base and J 2 bases, with 9 bases left between them. The DNA for the CDR3 is TGCAGTGCTAGAGTCAGGGGTGGCAATCAGCCCCAGCATTTT. Translated: CSARVRGGNQPQHF.

Worth noting for this clonotype: A junction boundary mismatches the germline segment, possibly from a read error. The chain has TRBV4-1 and TRBJ2-3; 11 nucleotides match TRBD1. Looked up from germline, CDR1 is MGHRA and CDR2 is YSYEKL. This CDR3 comprises 16 residues. CDR3 amino acids: CASSHRGTGGTATQYF. The CDR3 coding sequence is TGCGCCAGCAGCCATCGCGGGACAGGGGGAACAGCTACGCAGTATTTT.

The gene calls are TRBV29-1 and TRBJ2-3, with 10 bases fitting TRBD2. This CDR3 has 19 residues. The trim removed 3 bases at V and 0 bases at J, leaving 15 bases unmatched. The germline V gene encodes CDR1 SQVTM and CDR2 ANQGSEA. In DNA form, the CDR3 reads TGCAGCGTTGATAAGAAAGGTAGCGGGGGGCCCCGGAGCACAGATACGCAGTATTTT. Translated, it gives CSVDKKGSGGPRSTDTQYF.

The chain couples TRBV5-1 to TRBJ2-1, with TRBD2 matching over 8 bases. Germline CDR1 is SGHRS and CDR2 is YFSETQ. The V segment lost 7 bases and the J segment 5 bases; nucleotides outside the gene matches: 8. This CDR3 spans 14 amino acids. The CDR3 sequence: CASRGGSDHNEQFF. CDR3 in DNA: TGCGCCAGCCGGGGGGGCTCTGACCACAATGAGCAGTTCTTC.

This clonotype was seen ten or more times. This chain uses TRBV12-2 with TRBJ2-1. TRBV12-2 counts as a pseudogene. This CDR3 has 14 residues. Here the CDR3 reads CASRNGETYNEQFF. DNA of the CDR3: TGTGCAAGTCGTAATGGGGAAACCTACAATGAGCAGTTCTTC.

The chain recombines TRBV7-2 with TRBJ2-7, with D possibly called TRBD1 or TRBD2 (5 bases each). The CDR3 length is 15 residues. Trimming removed 4 bases from V and 2 bases from J, with 15 bases in between. Germline V lookup: CDR1 SGHTA, CDR2 FQGNSA. The CDR3 DNA follows: TGTGCCAGCAGCTGGGCCCGGGACGGGGCCTACGAGCAGTACTTC. It specifies CASSWARDGAYEQYF.

The V call is TRBV20-1, the J call TRBJ2-2; 7 bases line up with TRBD2. CDR3 size: 15 residues. In germline, CDR1 is DFQATT, CDR2 SNEGSKA (reference sequence). CDR3 in DNA: TGCAACGCGGGGGATTTTGACGGGAACACCGGGGAGCTGTTTTTT. Translation gives CNAGDFDGNTGELFF.

This clonotype turned up a few times. This chain connects TRBV2 to TRBJ2-7; D possibly corresponds to TRBD1 (6 bases). The germline V gene encodes CDR1 SNHLY and CDR2 FYNNEI. The V end lost 6 bases, the J end lost 0 bases, and 18 bases lay between the germline ends. This CDR3 has 16 residues. The CDR3 coding sequence is TGTGCCAGCAGCGAAACAGGGAAAGGTGTCTCCTACGAGCAGTACGTC. This encodes CASSETGKGVSYEQYV.

This clonotype was counted only a few times. V gene TRBV20-1 combines with J gene TRBJ2-5; D possibly corresponds to TRBD2 (5 bases). Trimming removed 6 bases from V and 1 base from J, with 21 bases in between. This CDR3 region has 16 residues. CDR1 is DFQATT, CDR2 SNEGSKA, per germline (reference sequence). DNA of the CDR3: TGCAGTGCCGATGCGAGGGCCTCTAACTCCCAAGAGACCCAGTACTTC. Protein: CSADARASNSQETQYF.

The sample holds a few counts of this clonotype. The chain carries TRBV4-2 and TRBJ1-5; 7 nucleotides match TRBD1. J was trimmed by 4 bases and V by 8 bases; bases with no gene match: 11. Germline V gene lookup returns CDR1 LGHNA and CDR2 YNFKEQ. This CDR3 is built from 15 residues. The CDR3 here is CASGSGLQGNQPQHF. In nucleotides, the CDR3 is TGTGCCAGCGGCTCCGGGTTACAGGGGAATCAGCCCCAGCATTTT.

This clonotype was counted at least ten times. This rearrangement joins TRBV12-3 or TRBV12-4 to TRBJ2-5; 11 bases agree with TRBD2. This CDR3 is 16 amino acids long. With 6 bases clipped from V and 4 bases from J, the junction kept 10 bases outside the gene matches. In DNA, the CDR3 is TGTGCCAGCAGGGTAGCGGGGGGGCGGGCCGGAGAGACCCAGTACTTC. Translating it yields CASRVAGGRAGETQYF.

This chain joins TRBV29-1 and TRBJ2-5; 10 nucleotides agree with TRBD2. Germline V gives CDR1 SQVTM, CDR2 ANQGSEA. This CDR3 has 15 amino acids. J gave up 4 bases and V 6 bases, and 11 bases lay outside the gene matches. The CDR3 loop reads CSVGALAGLLETQYF. The CDR3 region has the DNA TGCAGCGTGGGGGCACTAGCGGGATTGTTAGAGACCCAGTACTTC.

There are a few counts of this clonotype. V gene TRBV12-3 or TRBV12-4 combines with J gene TRBJ2-5; D gene uncertain. The CDR3 spans 14 residues. Trimming cost V 3 bases and J 1 base, with 9 bases left between them. CDR3 DNA: TGTGCCAGCAGTTTCGACGGAACCCAAGAGACCCAGTACTTC. Protein product: CASSFDGTQETQYF.

This chain joins TRBV20-1 and TRBJ1-2; maybe TRBD1 (5 bases). The CDR3 has 12 amino acids. Germline lookup yields CDR1 DFQATT and CDR2 SNEGSKA (reference sequence). The V end lost 4 bases, the J end lost 4 bases, and 10 bases lay between the germline ends. The CDR3 nucleotides are TGCAGTGCTAAAGGGGCGAGCTATGGCTACACCTTC. Translating gives CSAKGASYGYTF.

The chain uses TRBV5-1 and TRBJ1-5; the match to TRBD1 covers 8 bases. V was pared by 4 bases and J by 6 bases, with 9 bases of the junction left unmatched. This CDR3 is built from 15 residues. Germline V gene data show CDR1 as SGHRS and CDR2 as YFSETQ. CDR3 protein: CASSPGQGPIQPQHF. In DNA, the CDR3 is TGCGCCAGCAGCCCCGGACAGGGTCCGATTCAGCCCCAGCATTTT. Drawing the rest from reference TRBV5-1 and TRBJ1-5, the complete variable domain is KAGVTQTPRYLIKTRGQQVTLSCSPISGHRSVSWYQQTPGQGLQFLFEYFSETQRNKGNFPGRFSGRQFSNSRSEMNVSTLELGDSALYLCASSPGQGPIQPQHFGDGTRLSIL.